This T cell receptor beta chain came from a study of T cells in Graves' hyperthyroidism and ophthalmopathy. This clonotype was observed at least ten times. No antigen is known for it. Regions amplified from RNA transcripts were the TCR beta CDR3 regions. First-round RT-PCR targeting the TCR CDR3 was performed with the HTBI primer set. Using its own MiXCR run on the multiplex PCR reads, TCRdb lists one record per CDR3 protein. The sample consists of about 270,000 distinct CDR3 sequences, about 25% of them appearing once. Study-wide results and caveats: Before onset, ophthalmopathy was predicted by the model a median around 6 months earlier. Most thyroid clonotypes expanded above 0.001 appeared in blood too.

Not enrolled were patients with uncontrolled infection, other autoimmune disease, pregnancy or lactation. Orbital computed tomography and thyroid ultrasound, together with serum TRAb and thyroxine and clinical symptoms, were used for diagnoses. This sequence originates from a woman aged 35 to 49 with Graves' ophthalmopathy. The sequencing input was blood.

The CDR3 DNA follows: TGCAGTGCTAGAGATCGTAGGGGGCAGGGCAATCAGCCCCAGCATTTT. Amino acids: CSARDRRGQGNQPQHF. V and J are TRBV20-1 and TRBJ1-5; 7 bases fit TRBD1. This CDR3 has 16 amino acids. V lost 0 bases and J lost 2; bases outside the gene matches: 7. Per the germline V gene, CDR1 is DFQATT and CDR2 is SNEGSKA (reference sequence).